The following is a T cell receptor (beta chain) sequence with its context. This entry belongs to a study of blood T cell repertoires in COVID-19. This table comes from immunoSEQ multiplex PCR, and its TCRdb copy is limited to in-frame clones, with some not included. The sample has fewer than 350,000 clones, less than 90% seen once; the top ten hold around 14%. Germline CDR1 is WNHNN and CDR2 is SYGVQD (reference sequence). J lost 0 bases, V lost 7 bases, and 8 bases had no gene match. This CDR3 has 16 residues. The sample comprised peripheral blood. The source of this sequence is an older woman with COVID-19, enrolled during active disease. This sequence joins TRBV10-1 and TRBJ2-2, with 7 bases identical to TRBD2. The DNA for the CDR3 is TGCGCCAGCACCAGAGGGGACTACACGAACACCGGGGAGCTGTTTTTT. It yields the protein CASTRGDYTNTGELFF.